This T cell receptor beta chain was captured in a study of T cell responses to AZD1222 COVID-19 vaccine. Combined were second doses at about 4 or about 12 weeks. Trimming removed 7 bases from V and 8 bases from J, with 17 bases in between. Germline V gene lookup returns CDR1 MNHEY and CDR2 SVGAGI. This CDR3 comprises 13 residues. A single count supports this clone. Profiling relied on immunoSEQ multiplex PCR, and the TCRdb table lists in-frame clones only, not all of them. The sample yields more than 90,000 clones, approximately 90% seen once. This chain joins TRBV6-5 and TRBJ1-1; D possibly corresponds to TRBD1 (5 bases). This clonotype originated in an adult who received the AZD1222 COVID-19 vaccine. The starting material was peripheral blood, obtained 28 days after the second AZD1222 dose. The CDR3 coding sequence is TGTGCCAGCACCATACTTCGGGGGGAGGAAGCTTTCTTT. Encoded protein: CASTILRGEEAFF.